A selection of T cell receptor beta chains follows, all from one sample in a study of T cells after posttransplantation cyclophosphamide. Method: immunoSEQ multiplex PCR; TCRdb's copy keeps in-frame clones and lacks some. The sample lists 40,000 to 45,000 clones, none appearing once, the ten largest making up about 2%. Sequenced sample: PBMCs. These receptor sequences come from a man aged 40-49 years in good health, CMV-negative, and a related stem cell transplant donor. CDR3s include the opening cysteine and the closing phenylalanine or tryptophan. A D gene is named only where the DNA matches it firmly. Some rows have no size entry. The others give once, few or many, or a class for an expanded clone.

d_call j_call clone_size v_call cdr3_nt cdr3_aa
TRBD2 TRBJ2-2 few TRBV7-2 TGTGCCAGCAGCTTAGGTAGCGGGAGGACTGGCGGGGAGCTGTTTTTT CASSLGSGRTGGELFF
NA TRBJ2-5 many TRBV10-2 TGCGCCAGCAGTGGCTCGGGGGAGACCCAGTACTTC CASSGSGETQYF
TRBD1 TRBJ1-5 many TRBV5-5 TGTGCCAGCAGCTTGGGGCTGCAGGGGGTGCAGCCCCAGCATTTT CASSLGLQGVQPQHF
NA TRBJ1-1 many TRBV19 TGTGCCAGTACTAAGCGGGTCTCCAGCGCCATGAACACTGAAGCTTTCTTT CASTKRVSSAMNTEAFF
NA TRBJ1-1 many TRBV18 TGTGCCAGCTCACCATACACAGAGAACACTGAAGCTTTCTTT CASSPYTENTEAFF
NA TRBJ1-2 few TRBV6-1 TGTGCCAGCAGCATCTATGGCTACACCTTC CASSIYGYTF
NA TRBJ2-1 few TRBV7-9 TGTGCCAGCAGCTCCCAAGGACAGTTTGGGAGCTTTAAGCAGTTCTTC CASSSQGQFGSFKQFF
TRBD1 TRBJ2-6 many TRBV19 TGTGCCAGTAAACAGACAGGGTCCCTCTCTGGGGCCAACGTCCTGACTTTC CASKQTGSLSGANVLTF
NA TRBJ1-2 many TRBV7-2 TGTGCCAGCAGCTTACACATACAGGGAGGGGATGGCTACACCTTC CASSLHIQGGDGYTF
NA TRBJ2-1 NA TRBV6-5 TGTGCCAGCACCCCCGGTCCAGGGGATTACAATGAGCAGCTCTTC CASTPGPGDYNEQLF
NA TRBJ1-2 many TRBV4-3 TGCGCCAGCAGTGCCACGACAGGAGCTAACTATGGCTACACCTTC CASSATTGANYGYTF
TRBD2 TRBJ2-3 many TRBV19 TGTGCCAGTAGTAAGAAAGCACTGGGAGGGAGCGTAGTGGATACGCAGTATTTT CASSKKALGGSVVDTQYF
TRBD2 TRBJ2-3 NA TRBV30 TGTGCCTGGAGCGGGACTAGCGGGACCCGGCGTACGCAGTATTTT CAWSGTSGTRRTQYF
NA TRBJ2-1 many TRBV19 TGTGCCAGTAGTTTGGACTTGTACAATGAGCAGTTCTTC CASSLDLYNEQFF
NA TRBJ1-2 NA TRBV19 TGTGCCAGTAGCCCTCGGATTGGTCGGGAATATGGCTACACCTTC CASSPRIGREYGYTF
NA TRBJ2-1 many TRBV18 TGTGCCAGCTCACTTCCGTGGGGAGGCAATGAGCAGTTCTTC CASSLPWGGNEQFF
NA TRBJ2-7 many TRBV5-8 TGTGCCAGCAACGGAGGGACAGACTTCTACGAGCAGTACTTC CASNGGTDFYEQYF
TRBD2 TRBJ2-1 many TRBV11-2 TGTGCCAGCAGCCAGGGACTAGCGGGGGGGCCGGAGCAGTTCTTC CASSQGLAGGPEQFF
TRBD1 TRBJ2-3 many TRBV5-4 TGTGCCAGCAGCTTGGGTGTGGCCACAGGGGGCCCAGATACGCAGTATTTT CASSLGVATGGPDTQYF
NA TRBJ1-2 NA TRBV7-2 TGTGCCAGCAGTTCCCCACTGGTCTATGGCTACACCTTC CASSSPLVYGYTF
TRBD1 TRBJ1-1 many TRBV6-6 TGTGCCAGCAGTTACGGACAGGGGGGGGCTTTCTTT CASSYGQGGAFF
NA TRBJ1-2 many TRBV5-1 TGCGCCAGCAGCTTGACGGTTAACTATGGCTACACCTTC CASSLTVNYGYTF
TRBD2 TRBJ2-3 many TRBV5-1 TGCGCCAGCAGAAACGGGGGGGCTTCAGATACGCAGTATTTT CASRNGGASDTQYF
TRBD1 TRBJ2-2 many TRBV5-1 TGCGCCAGCAGCTTGGAACGGCCAGGGGGCGGGGAGCTGTTTTTT CASSLERPGGGELFF
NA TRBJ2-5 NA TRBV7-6 TGTGCCAGCAGCCTCATTTCTAGTGGAGCCCAAGAGACCCAGTACTTC CASSLISSGAQETQYF
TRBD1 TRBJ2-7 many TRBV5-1 TGCGCCAGCAGCCTCTCGTACAGGGGGGCCGGCTACGAGCAGTACTTC CASSLSYRGAGYEQYF
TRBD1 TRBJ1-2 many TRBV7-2 TGTGCCAGCAGCGATCGGACAGGGGGTGCCTATGGCTACACCTTC CASSDRTGGAYGYTF
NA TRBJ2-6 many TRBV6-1 TGTGCCAGCAGGGGGGGTTCTGGGGCCAACGTCCTGACTTTC CASRGGSGANVLTF
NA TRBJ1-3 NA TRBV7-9 TGTGCCAGCAGCCCCGGACTTTTACCCGGAAACACCATATATTTT CASSPGLLPGNTIYF
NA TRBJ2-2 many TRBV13 TGTGCCAGCAGGCCTACAGCAGGGGCCGGGGAGCTGTTTTTT CASRPTAGAGELFF
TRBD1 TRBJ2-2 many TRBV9 TGTGCCAGCAGCGTTTCATCAGGGGGTCTTAACACCGGGGAGCTGTTTTTT CASSVSSGGLNTGELFF
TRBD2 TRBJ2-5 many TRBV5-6 TGTGCCAGCAGCTTGGGATTAGCGGGGGCCCAAGAGACCCAGTACTTC CASSLGLAGAQETQYF
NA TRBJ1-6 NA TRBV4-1 TGCGCCAGCAGCCAAGACAGGGCCGCAGCAATCTCCGGTAATTCACCCCTCCACTTT CASSQDRAAAISGNSPLHF
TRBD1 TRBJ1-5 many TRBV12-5 TGTGCTAGTGGTTTGGTTCCAGACGGACAGGGATCGAGCAATCAGCCCCAGCATTTT CASGLVPDGQGSSNQPQHF
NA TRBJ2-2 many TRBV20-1 TGCAGTGCTAGCTCTCCCGGGGAGCTGTTTTTT CSASSPGELFF
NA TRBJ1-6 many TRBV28 TGTGCCAGCAGATCCCGTGGGGGGAATAGTGATAATTCACCCCTCCACTTT CASRSRGGNSDNSPLHF
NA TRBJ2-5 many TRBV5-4 TGTGCCAGCAGCCCGGGGTTGGGGGGAGAGACCCAGTACTTC CASSPGLGGETQYF
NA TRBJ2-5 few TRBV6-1 TGTGCCAGCTTAAAACAGGAGGAGACCCAGTACTTC CASLKQEETQYF
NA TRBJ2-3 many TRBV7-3 TGTGCCAGCAGCTCACAGGGAGCAGATACGCAGTATTTT CASSSQGADTQYF
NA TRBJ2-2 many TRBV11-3 TGTGCCAGCAGCGTACAATCCCTCGCGGTCGGGGAGCTGTTTTTT CASSVQSLAVGELFF
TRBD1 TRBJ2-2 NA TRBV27 TGTGCCAGCAGTTTGGACAGGGGGACCCGCGAGGAGCTGTTTTTT CASSLDRGTREELFF
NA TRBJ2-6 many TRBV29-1 TGCAGCGTTTCGGACAGCTCTGGGGCCAACGTCCTGACTTTC CSVSDSSGANVLTF
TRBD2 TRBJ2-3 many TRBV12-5 TGTGCTAGTGGTTTAGGAGCGGGAACCACAGATACGCAGTATTTT CASGLGAGTTDTQYF
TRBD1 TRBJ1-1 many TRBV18 TGTGCCAGCTCGTCCGACAGGGTCACTGAAGCTTTCTTT CASSSDRVTEAFF
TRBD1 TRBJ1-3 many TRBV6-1 TGTGCCAGCAACCAGGGGGCCGGAAACACCATATATTTT CASNQGAGNTIYF
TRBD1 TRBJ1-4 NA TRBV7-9 TGTGCCAGCAGCTTAGCTGCACAGGGGTATGAAAAACTGTTTTTT CASSLAAQGYEKLFF